The clone carrying this TCR beta chain was seen at least ten times. The antigen remains unidentified. The sample originates from a study of identical twins. Points from the study as a whole: The more abundant beta clonotypes in cord blood had fewer insertions, and memory repertoires did not show this.

TCRdb independently ran MiXCR on the 5' RACE reads; one entry per CDR3 protein. The sample has under 900,000 distinct CDR3 sequences, around an eighth seen once. Germline CDR1 reads SGHRS; CDR2 reads YFSETQ. This CDR3 is 16 amino acids long. Deletions cut 0 bases from V and 0 bases from J, with 12 bases between. These data were likewise used in another study, on yellow fever vaccine responses in identical twins.

The sequence derives from a woman between 18 and 29 years old in good health. J is TRBJ1-1 and V is TRBV5-1, with a possible D match to TRBD1 (5 bases). The sequencing sample was made of PBMCs. The CDR3 DNA reads TGCGCCAGCAGCTTGGCCCCGGGACTGATGAACACTGAAGCTTTCTTT. Protein sequence: CASSLAPGLMNTEAFF.